Below, 27 T cell receptor beta chains from the same sample are listed, as sequenced in a study of control samples from healthy donors and cancer patients (dated by TCRdb to the early 2020s). Library creation used the immunoSEQ multiplex PCR assay. In its TCRdb copy, this immuneACCESS table keeps in-frame sequences only and misses some clones. Where compared with another copy, unresolved V genes explain less than half of these, and the others have no known cause. In this sample the table shows 95,000 to 130,000 clones, more than 85% of which occur a single time. The ten largest clones take up less than 3.5% of the sample. Specimen: blood. The receptors stem from a young man in good health.

In this sample, this clone turned up once. The V and J genes are TRBV9 and TRBJ2-2; D remains unclear. CDR1 and CDR2 from the germline V gene are SGDLS and YYNGEE. V was shortened by 4 bases and J by 7 bases, with 8 bases between the two germline ends. This CDR3 comprises 12 residues. CDR3 sequence reads: CASSPRLGELFF. DNA of the CDR3: TGTGCCAGCAGCCCTAGACTCGGGGAGCTGTTTTTT.

CDR3 sequence: CASGFYLDSNQPQHF. As DNA, the CDR3 is TGTGCTAGTGGTTTTTACTTGGATTCCAATCAGCCCCAGCATTTT. V and J are TRBV12-5 and TRBJ1-5; no clear D. The CDR3 extends over 15 amino acids. Germline CDR1 LGHNT, CDR2 FRNRAP. V was clipped by 3 bases and J by 3 bases, with 12 bases between them.

The chain couples TRBV7-2 to TRBJ1-5; D gene uncertain. Germline loops: CDR1 SGHTA, CDR2 FQGNSA. V lost 5 bases to trimming and J lost 7 bases, with 18 bases between them. The CDR3 extends over 15 amino acids. The CDR3 is CASSREGGPWQPQHF. DNA of the CDR3: TGTGCCAGCAGCCGCGAGGGCGGTCCGTGGCAGCCCCAGCATTTT.

The chain has TRBV6-5 and TRBJ2-7, with TRBD1 matching 8 bases. This CDR3 spans 13 amino acids. V gave up 5 bases and J gave up 6 bases; unmatched junction bases: 6. The germline V gene has CDR1 MNHEY and CDR2 SVGAGI. CDR3 sequence: CASSPTGGREQYF. The CDR3 DNA reads TGTGCCAGCAGTCCAACAGGGGGTCGCGAGCAGTACTTC.

The gene calls are TRBV11-2 and TRBJ2-5; weak D call: TRBD2 (5 bases). The CDR3 runs 15 residues. The V gene's germline CDR1 is SGHAT and CDR2 FQNNGV. The V end lost 0 bases, the J end lost 3 bases, and 11 bases lay between the germline ends. CDR3 nucleotides: TGTGCCAGCAGCTTAGAAGAGGCGCGGGAAGAGACCCAGTACTTC. Encoded protein: CASSLEEAREETQYF.

V gene TRBV30 combines with J gene TRBJ1-2; D may be TRBD1 (5 bases). This CDR3 is 14 amino acids long. The V end was cut by 5 bases, the J end by 2 bases, with 15 bases between. Germline V gene lookup returns CDR1 GTSNPN and CDR2 SVGIG (reference sequence). The CDR3 DNA follows: TGTGCCTGGGGCCGGGGGAGAGCCAACTATGGCTACACCTTC. It is translated as CAWGRGRANYGYTF.

This clone has a single count. Because it lacks the conserved phenylalanine or tryptophan at the end, this CDR3 is likely a read error. The chain couples TRBV28 to TRBJ1-2; TRBD1 aligns across 7 bases. Germline CDR1 MDHEN, CDR2 SYDVKM. The CDR3 has 14 residues. Trimming removed 1 base from V and 4 bases from J; junction bases left unmatched: 3. The DNA of the CDR3 is TGTGCCAGCAGTTTATTGGACAGGCCCTATGGCTACACCCTC. This codes for CASSLLDRPYGYTL.

The CDR3 spells CATRDSMGGELFF. DNA of the CDR3: TGTGCCACCCGGGATTCGATGGGCGGGGAGCTGTTTTTT. The V and J genes are TRBV27 and TRBJ2-2, with D possibly matching TRBD2 (5 bases). Trimming took 10 bases from V and 7 from J, leaving 16 bases between them. The germline V gene has CDR1 MNHEY and CDR2 SMNVEV (reference sequence). The CDR3 length is 13 residues.

The rearrangement links TRBV7-2 to TRBJ1-6; D call uncertain. CDR1 and CDR2 (germline): SGHTA, FQGNSA. The V end lost 6 bases, the J end lost 7 bases, and 13 bases lay between the germline ends. CDR3 length: 14 amino acids. The CDR3 sequence: CASRLEGRNSPLHF. CDR3 bases: TGTGCCAGCAGACTAGAAGGGAGGAATTCACCCCTCCACTTT.

The J gene is TRBJ1-3, the V gene TRBV10-3, with D hard to call. Trimming cost V 4 bases and J 0 bases, with 13 bases left between them. Germline V lookup: CDR1 ENHRY, CDR2 SYGVKD. The CDR3 is 16 amino acids. CDR3 in amino acids: CAISVSLGDSGNTIYF. The CDR3 DNA reads TGTGCCATCAGTGTTTCCCTGGGCGACTCTGGAAACACCATATATTTT.

The chain joins TRBV27 to TRBJ2-7; TRBD2 might be the D (5 bases). Trimming stripped 3 bases from V and 0 bases from J, with 9 bases between. CDR3 size: 14 residues. The germline gives CDR1 MNHEY, CDR2 SMNVEV (reference sequence). The CDR3: CASSFSAGSYEQYF. The CDR3 nucleotides read TGTGCCAGCAGTTTTAGCGCCGGCTCCTACGAGCAGTACTTC.

The chain couples TRBV15 to TRBJ1-2; the D is unclear. The CDR3 runs to 15 residues. Germline V CDR1 and CDR2: LNHNV, YYDKDF (reference sequence). V lost 3 bases and J lost 5, with 16 bases in between. CDR3 sequence reads: CATSRAGPADYGYTF. CDR3 coding DNA: TGTGCCACCAGCAGGGCTGGTCCCGCAGATTATGGCTACACCTTC.

The J gene is TRBJ1-4, the V gene TRBV30, with TRBD1 as a possible D gene (5 bases). Germline V CDR1 and CDR2: GTSNPN, SVGIG (reference sequence). This CDR3 spans 11 amino acids. V gave up 8 bases and J gave up 8 bases, with 12 bases separating them. For the CDR3, the DNA is TGTGCCCGAGGGGCGGGGGAAAAACTGTTTTTT. Translating it yields CARGAGEKLFF.

A remark on this clone: The same CDR3 arises from other DNA sequences in this sample as well. The chain links TRBV27 to TRBJ1-2; D possibly corresponds to TRBD1 (6 bases). Trimming removed 2 bases from V and 5 bases from J, with 12 bases in between. Germline V gene data show CDR1 as MNHEY and CDR2 as SMNVEV (reference sequence). The CDR3 contains 14 residues. This chain's CDR3 is CASSLRGAFYGYTF. CDR3 in DNA: TGTGCCAGCAGTTTAAGGGGGGCTTTTTATGGCTACACCTTC.

The gene calls are TRBV6-5 and TRBJ1-5, with D tentatively TRBD1 (5 bases). Germline V gives CDR1 MNHEY, CDR2 SVGAGI. Trimming removed 8 bases at V and 4 bases at J, with 18 bases between. The CDR3 has 15 residues. This CDR3 is CASLLQQGPNQPQHF. DNA for the CDR3: TGTGCCAGCCTACTGCAGCAGGGTCCTAATCAGCCCCAGCATTTT.

The count of this clone is one. The V call is TRBV3-1 (or the pseudogene TRBV3-2), the J call TRBJ2-2, with D possibly TRBD2 on 5 matching bases. The CDR3 has 15 residues. Germline-derived CDR1 and CDR2 are LGHDT and YNNKEL (reference sequence). V was shortened by 4 bases and J by 4 bases, with 13 bases between the two germline ends. The chain's CDR3 is CASSPARGGTGELFF. CDR3 nucleotide sequence: TGTGCCAGCAGCCCCGCCCGGGGTGGCACCGGGGAGCTGTTTTTT.

This chain uses TRBV28 with TRBJ1-2; 8 bases match TRBD1. Germline lookup yields CDR1 MDHEN and CDR2 SYDVKM. CDR3 length equals 13 residues. J gave up 7 bases and V 5 bases, and 6 bases lay outside the gene matches. DNA for the CDR3: TGTGCCAGCAGTGGTGGACAGGGAGGTGGCTACACCTTC. Protein: CASSGGQGGGYTF.

The chain couples TRBV27 to TRBJ1-2, with D possibly TRBD1 on 5 matching bases. V lost 5 bases and J 3 bases, leaving 7 bases between the germline ends. The CDR3 loop spans 12 amino acids. Germline V gene sequence: CDR1 MNHEY, CDR2 SMNVEV (reference sequence). Here the CDR3 reads CASSMGDYGYTF. Written as DNA, the CDR3 is TGTGCCAGCAGTATGGGGGACTATGGCTACACCTTC.

Here the CDR3 reads CASSLADATNEKLFF. The DNA of the CDR3 is TGTGCCAGCAGCTTAGCGGACGCAACTAATGAAAAACTGTTTTTT. The chain joins TRBV7-6 to TRBJ1-4; D gene ambiguous. V was clipped by 0 bases and J by 0 bases, with 5 bases between them. Per germline, CDR1 SGHVS and CDR2 FNYEAQ. This CDR3 comprises 15 residues.

The rearrangement uses TRBV9 and TRBJ2-5; 8 nucleotides agree with TRBD2. This CDR3 has 14 amino acids. Germline V gives CDR1 SGDLS, CDR2 YYNGEE. V trimming: 0 bases; J trimming: 5 bases; junction bases outside the gene matches: 3. CDR3 amino acids: CASSVATGGETQYF. The CDR3 region has the DNA TGTGCCAGCAGCGTAGCTACGGGAGGGGAGACCCAGTACTTC.

This chain joins TRBV5-1 and TRBJ2-3; 8 bases agree with TRBD2. The CDR3 length is 16 residues. Germline V gives CDR1 SGHRS, CDR2 YFSETQ. Trimming at V came to 7 bases and at J to 5 bases, leaving 15 bases not matched to a gene. The CDR3 region is CASPGERGPLGDTQYF. The CDR3 DNA reads as TGCGCCAGCCCCGGCGAGCGGGGGCCCCTGGGAGATACGCAGTATTTT.

CDR3 bases: TGTGCCAGCAGCCAGAAGACGGGCTGGGACCAGGACATTCAGTACTTC. It translates to CASSQKTGWDQDIQYF. The rearrangement links TRBV9 to TRBJ2-4; D could derive from TRBD1 or TRBD2 (5 bases each). CDR1 and CDR2 from the germline V gene are SGDLS and YYNGEE. The CDR3 has 16 residues. Trimming shortened V by 4 bases and J by 8 bases, and 22 bases separated the two germline ends.

The J gene is TRBJ1-2, the V gene TRBV4-2; 7 bases fit TRBD1. The CDR3 has 15 amino acids. Looked up from germline, CDR1 is LGHNA and CDR2 is YNFKEQ. V was clipped by 3 bases and J by 4 bases; unmatched bases: 8. CDR3 residues: CASSQGGQVSYGYTF. DNA for the CDR3: TGTGCCAGCAGCCAGGGAGGACAGGTTAGCTATGGCTACACCTTC.

V is TRBV9 and J is TRBJ1-5, with D possibly being TRBD1 (5 bases). Germline V lookup: CDR1 SGDLS, CDR2 YYNGEE. Trimming removed 0 bases at V and 7 bases at J, with 11 bases between. The CDR3 sequence is 14 residues long. CDR3 protein: CASSVVGEGQPQHF. CDR3 in DNA: TGTGCCAGCAGCGTAGTAGGGGAGGGACAGCCCCAGCATTTT.

V is TRBV5-1 and J is TRBJ2-3; D not certain. CDR1 is SGHRS and CDR2 is YFSETQ in the germline V gene. V lost 0 bases and J 4 bases, leaving 12 bases between the germline ends. The CDR3 spans 15 residues. This CDR3 reads CASSLASLGPDTQYF. The CDR3 DNA reads as TGCGCCAGCAGCTTGGCCTCGCTAGGCCCAGATACGCAGTATTTT.

This clone was recorded once. This sequence joins TRBV6-5 and TRBJ2-3, with 9 bases fitting TRBD2. V gave up 4 bases and J gave up 3 bases; unmatched junction bases: 5. The germline gives CDR1 MNHEY, CDR2 SVGAGI. This CDR3 contains 15 residues. CDR3 DNA sequence: TGTGCCAGCAGTTGGGGCGGGGGGGCGACAGATACGCAGTATTTT. Translating it yields CASSWGGGATDTQYF.

V is TRBV5-4 and J is TRBJ1-6; D is possibly TRBD1 (6 bases). Germline CDR1 SGHNT, CDR2 YYREEE (reference sequence). The germline V and J ends were trimmed by 4 bases and 6 bases, with 14 bases remaining between them. This CDR3 has 15 residues. The DNA of the CDR3 is TGTGCCAGCAGCACAGGTGGACAGCCTAATTCACCCCTCCACTTT. This translates into CASSTGGQPNSPLHF.